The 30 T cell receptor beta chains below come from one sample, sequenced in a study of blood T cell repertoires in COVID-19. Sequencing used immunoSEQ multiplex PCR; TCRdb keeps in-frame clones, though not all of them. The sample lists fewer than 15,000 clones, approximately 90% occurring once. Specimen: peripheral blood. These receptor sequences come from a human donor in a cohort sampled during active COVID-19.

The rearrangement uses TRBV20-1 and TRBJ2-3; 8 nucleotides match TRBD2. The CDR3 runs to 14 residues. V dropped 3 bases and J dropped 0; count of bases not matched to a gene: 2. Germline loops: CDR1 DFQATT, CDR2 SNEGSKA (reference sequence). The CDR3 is CSASSSGSTDTQYF. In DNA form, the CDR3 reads TGCAGTGCTAGTTCTAGCGGGAGCACAGATACGCAGTATTTT.

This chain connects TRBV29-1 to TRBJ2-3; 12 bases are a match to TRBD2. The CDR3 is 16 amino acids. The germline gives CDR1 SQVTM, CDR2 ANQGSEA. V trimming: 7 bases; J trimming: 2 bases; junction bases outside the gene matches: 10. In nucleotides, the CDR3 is TGCAGCGCTAGAACGACTAGCGGGAGTTCCACAGATACGCAGTATTTT. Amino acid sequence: CSARTTSGSSTDTQYF.

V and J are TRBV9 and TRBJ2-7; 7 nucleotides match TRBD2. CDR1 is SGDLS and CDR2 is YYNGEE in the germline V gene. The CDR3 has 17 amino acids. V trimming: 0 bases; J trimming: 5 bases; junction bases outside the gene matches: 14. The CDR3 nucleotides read TGTGCCAGCAGCGTAGCATTTCTTGAGGCGGGAGATAACGAGCAGTACTTC. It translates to CASSVAFLEAGDNEQYF.

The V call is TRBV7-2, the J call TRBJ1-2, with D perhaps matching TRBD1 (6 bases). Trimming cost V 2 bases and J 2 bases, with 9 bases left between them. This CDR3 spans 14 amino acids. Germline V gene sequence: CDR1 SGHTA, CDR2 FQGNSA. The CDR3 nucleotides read TGTGCCAGCAGCTTACTGGGGGCAAACTATGGCTACACCTTC. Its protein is CASSLLGANYGYTF.

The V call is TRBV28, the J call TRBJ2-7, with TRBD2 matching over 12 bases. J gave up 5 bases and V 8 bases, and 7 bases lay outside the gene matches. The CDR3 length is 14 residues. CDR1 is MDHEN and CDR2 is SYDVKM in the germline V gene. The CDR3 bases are TGTGCCAGCGTACGACTAGCGGGAGACCACGAGCAGTACTTC. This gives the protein CASVRLAGDHEQYF.

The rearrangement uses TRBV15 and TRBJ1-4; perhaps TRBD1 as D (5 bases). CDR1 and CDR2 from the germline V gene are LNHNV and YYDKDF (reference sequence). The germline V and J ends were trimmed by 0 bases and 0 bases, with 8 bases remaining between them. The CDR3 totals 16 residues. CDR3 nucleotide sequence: TGTGCCACCAGCAGAGACAGGGCCACAACTAATGAAAAACTGTTTTTT. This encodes CATSRDRATTNEKLFF.

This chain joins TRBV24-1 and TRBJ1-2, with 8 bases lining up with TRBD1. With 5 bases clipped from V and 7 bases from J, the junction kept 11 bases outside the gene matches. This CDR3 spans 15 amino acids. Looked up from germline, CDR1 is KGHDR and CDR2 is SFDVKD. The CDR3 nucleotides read TGTGCCACCAGTGCAGCTGGACAGGGTGCTTCTGGCTACACCTTC. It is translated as CATSAAGQGASGYTF.

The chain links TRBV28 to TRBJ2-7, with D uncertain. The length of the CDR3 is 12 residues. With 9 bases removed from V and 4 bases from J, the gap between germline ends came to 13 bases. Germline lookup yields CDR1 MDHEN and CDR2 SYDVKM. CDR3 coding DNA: TGTGCCAGTAGGCGTGGGCTATACGAGCAGTACTTC. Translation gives CASRRGLYEQYF.

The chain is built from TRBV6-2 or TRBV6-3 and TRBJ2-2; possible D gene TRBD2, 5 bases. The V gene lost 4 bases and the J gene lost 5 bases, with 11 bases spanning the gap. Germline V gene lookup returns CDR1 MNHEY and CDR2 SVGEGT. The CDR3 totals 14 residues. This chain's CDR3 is CASSLLVSTGELFF. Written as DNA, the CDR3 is TGTGCCAGCAGTTTACTAGTATCTACCGGGGAGCTGTTTTTT.

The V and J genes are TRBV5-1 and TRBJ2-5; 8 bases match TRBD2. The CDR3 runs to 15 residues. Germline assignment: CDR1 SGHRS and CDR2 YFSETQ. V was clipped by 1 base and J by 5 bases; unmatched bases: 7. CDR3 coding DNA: TGCGCCAGCAGCTTGTTGACTAGCGTCCAGGAGACCCAGTACTTC. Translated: CASSLLTSVQETQYF. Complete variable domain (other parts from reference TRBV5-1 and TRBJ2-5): KAGVTQTPRYLIKTRGQQVTLSCSPISGHRSVSWYQQTPGQGLQFLFEYFSETQRNKGNFPGRFSGRQFSNSRSEMNVSTLELGDSALYLCASSLLTSVQETQYFGPGTRLLVL.

The CDR3 bases are TGTGCCAGCAGTTTAAGGGGACAGGGGGACACTGAAGCTTTCTTT. Translated: CASSLRGQGDTEAFF. The chain is built from TRBV27 and TRBJ1-1; 11 bases are shared with TRBD1. From germline, CDR1 is MNHEY and CDR2 SMNVEV (reference sequence). V dropped 2 bases and J dropped 3; count of bases not matched to a gene: 2. CDR3 length equals 15 residues.

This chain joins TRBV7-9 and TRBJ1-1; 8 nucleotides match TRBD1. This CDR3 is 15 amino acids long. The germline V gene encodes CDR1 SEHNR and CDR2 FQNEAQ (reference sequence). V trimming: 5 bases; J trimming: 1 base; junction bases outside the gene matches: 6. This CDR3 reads CASSLRTGTNTEAFF. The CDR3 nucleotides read TGTGCCAGCAGCCTACGGACAGGGACGAACACTGAAGCTTTCTTT. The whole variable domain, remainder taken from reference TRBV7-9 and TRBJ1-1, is DTGVSQNPRHKITKRGQNVTFRCDPISEHNRLYWYRQTLGQGPEFLTYFQNEAQLEKSRLLSDRFSAERPKGSFSTLEIQRTEQGDSAMYLCASSLRTGTNTEAFFGQGTRLTVV.

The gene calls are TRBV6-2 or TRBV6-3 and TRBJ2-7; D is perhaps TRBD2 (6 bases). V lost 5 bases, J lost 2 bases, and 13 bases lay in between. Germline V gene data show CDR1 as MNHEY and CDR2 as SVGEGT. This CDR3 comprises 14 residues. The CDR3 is CASSGTAGPYEQYF. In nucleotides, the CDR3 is TGTGCCAGCAGTGGCACGGCGGGGCCCTACGAGCAGTACTTC.

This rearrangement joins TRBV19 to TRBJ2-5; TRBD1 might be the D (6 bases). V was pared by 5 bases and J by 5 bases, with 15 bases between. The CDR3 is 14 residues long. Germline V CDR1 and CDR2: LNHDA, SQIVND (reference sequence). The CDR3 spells CASSPRGGRETQYF. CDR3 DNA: TGTGCCAGTAGTCCCCGTGGGGGCAGGGAGACCCAGTACTTC.

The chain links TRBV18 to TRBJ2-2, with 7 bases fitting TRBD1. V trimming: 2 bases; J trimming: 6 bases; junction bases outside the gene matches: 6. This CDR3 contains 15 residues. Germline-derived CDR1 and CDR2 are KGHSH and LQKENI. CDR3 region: CASSPFDRAPGELFF. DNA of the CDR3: TGTGCCAGCTCACCATTCGACAGGGCCCCCGGGGAGCTGTTTTTT.

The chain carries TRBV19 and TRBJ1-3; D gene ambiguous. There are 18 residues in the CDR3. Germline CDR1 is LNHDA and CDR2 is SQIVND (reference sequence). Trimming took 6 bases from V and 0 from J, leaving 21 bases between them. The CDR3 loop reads CASSPGEGRYYSGNTIYF. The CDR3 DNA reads TGTGCCAGTAGCCCCGGCGAGGGCAGGTACTACTCTGGAAACACCATATATTTT.

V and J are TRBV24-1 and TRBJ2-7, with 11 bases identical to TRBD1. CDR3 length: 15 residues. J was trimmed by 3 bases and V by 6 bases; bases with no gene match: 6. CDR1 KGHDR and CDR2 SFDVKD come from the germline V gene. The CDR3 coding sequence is TGTGCCACCAGTCCGGGACAGGGGGTTTTCTACGAGCAGTACTTC. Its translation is CATSPGQGVFYEQYF.

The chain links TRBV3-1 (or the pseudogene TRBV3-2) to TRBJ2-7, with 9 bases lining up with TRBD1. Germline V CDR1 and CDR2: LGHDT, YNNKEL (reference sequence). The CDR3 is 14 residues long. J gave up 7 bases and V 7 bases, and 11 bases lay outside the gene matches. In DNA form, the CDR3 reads TGTGCCAGCACCTCCGGACAGGGGTTAGGGGAGCAGTACTTC. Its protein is CASTSGQGLGEQYF.

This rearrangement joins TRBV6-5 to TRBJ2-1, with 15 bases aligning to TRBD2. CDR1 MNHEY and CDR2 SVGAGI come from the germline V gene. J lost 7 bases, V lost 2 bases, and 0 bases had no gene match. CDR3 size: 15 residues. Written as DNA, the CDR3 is TGTGCCAGCAGTTACGGGACTAGCGGGAGGAATGAGCAGTTCTTC. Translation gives CASSYGTSGRNEQFF.

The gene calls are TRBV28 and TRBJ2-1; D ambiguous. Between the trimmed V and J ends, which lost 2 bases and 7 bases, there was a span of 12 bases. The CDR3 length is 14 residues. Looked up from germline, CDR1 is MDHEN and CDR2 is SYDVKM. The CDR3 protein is CASSLLPVRNEQFF. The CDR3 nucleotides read TGTGCCAGCAGTTTACTCCCGGTTCGGAATGAGCAGTTCTTC.

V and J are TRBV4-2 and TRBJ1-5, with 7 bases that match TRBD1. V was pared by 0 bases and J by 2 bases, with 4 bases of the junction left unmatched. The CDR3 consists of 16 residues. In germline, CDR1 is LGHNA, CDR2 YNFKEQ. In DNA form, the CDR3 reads TGTGCCAGCAGCCAAGAGGGCAGGGGGGGCAATCAGCCCCAGCATTTT. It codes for CASSQEGRGGNQPQHF.

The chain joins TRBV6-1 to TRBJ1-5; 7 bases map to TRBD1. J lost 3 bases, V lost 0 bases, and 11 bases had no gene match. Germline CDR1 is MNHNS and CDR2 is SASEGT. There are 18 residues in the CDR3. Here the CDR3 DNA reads TGTGCCAGCAGTGAAGCCGGGGGAAGGACAGGTGACAATCAGCCCCAGCATTTT. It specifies CASSEAGGRTGDNQPQHF.

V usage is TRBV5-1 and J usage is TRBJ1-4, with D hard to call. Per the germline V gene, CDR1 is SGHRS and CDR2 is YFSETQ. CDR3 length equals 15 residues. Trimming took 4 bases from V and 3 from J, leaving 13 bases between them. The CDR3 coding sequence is TGCGCCAGCAGCAATAGAAACTTAGCTAATGAAAAACTGTTTTTT. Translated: CASSNRNLANEKLFF.

The CDR3 loop reads CASSLGTSGRNTDTQYF. The CDR3 DNA follows: TGTGCCAGCAGCTTAGGGACTAGCGGGAGGAACACAGATACGCAGTATTTT. This chain links TRBV11-2 with TRBJ2-3; 14 bases are shared with TRBD2. The CDR3 is 17 amino acids. V was clipped by 1 base and J by 2 bases; unmatched bases: 2. Germline V lookup: CDR1 SGHAT, CDR2 FQNNGV. Filled out from reference TRBV11-2 and TRBJ2-3, the complete variable domain reads EAGVAQSPRYKIIEKRQSVAFWCNPISGHATLYWYQQILGQGPKLLIQFQNNGVVDDSQLPKDRFSAERLKGVDSTLKIQPAKLEDSAVYLCASSLGTSGRNTDTQYFGPGTRLTVL.

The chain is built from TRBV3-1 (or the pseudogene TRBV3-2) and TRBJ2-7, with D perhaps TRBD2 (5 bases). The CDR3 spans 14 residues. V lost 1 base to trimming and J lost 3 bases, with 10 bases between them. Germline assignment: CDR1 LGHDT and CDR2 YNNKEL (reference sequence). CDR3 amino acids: CASSQAGINYEQYF. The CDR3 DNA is TGTGCCAGCAGCCAAGCCGGGATCAACTACGAGCAGTACTTC.

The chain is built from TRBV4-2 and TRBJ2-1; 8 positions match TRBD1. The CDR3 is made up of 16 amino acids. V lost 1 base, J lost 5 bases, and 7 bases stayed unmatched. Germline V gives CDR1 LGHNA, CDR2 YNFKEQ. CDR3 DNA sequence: TGTGCCAGCAGCCAAGGAGGACAGGGAACCCACAATGAGCAGTTCTTC. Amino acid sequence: CASSQGGQGTHNEQFF.

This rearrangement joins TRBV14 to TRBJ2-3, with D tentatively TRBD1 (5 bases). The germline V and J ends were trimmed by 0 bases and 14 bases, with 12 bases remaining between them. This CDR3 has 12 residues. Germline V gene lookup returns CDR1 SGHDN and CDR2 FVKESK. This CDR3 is CASSQDWGHGYF. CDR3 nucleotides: TGTGCCAGCAGCCAAGATTGGGGCCACGGGTATTTT.

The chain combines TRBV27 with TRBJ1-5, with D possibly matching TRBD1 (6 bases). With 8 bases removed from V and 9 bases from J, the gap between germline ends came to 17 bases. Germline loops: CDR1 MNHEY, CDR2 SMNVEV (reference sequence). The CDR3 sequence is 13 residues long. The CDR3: CASRTGQGMPQHF. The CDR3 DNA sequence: TGTGCCAGCCGAACCGGGCAGGGGATGCCCCAGCATTTT.

CDR3 protein: CASSYSGLAGNTIYF. Written as DNA, the CDR3 is TGTGCCAGCAGTTACTCCGGGTTAGCTGGAAACACCATATATTTT. This chain links TRBV6-5 with TRBJ1-3, with no clear D. Germline loops: CDR1 MNHEY, CDR2 SVGAGI. V lost 0 bases to trimming and J lost 2 bases, with 8 bases between them. The CDR3 spans 15 residues.

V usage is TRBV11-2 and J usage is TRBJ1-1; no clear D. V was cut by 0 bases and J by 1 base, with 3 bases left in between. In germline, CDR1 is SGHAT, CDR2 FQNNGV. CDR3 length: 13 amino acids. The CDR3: CASSLERNTEAFF. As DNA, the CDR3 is TGTGCCAGCAGCTTAGAGAGGAACACTGAAGCTTTCTTT.